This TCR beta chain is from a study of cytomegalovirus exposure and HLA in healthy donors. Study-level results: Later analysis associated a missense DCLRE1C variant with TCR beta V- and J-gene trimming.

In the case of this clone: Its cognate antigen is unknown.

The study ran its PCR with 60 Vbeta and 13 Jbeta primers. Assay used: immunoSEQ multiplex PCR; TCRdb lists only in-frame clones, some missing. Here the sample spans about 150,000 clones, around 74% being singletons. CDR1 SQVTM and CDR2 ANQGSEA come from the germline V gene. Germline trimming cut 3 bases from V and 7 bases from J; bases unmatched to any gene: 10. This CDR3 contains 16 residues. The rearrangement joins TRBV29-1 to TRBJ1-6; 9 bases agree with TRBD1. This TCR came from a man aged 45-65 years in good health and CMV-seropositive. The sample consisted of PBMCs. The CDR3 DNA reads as TGCAGCGTTGAGGGGAGGACAGGGGCGCAGAATTCACCCCTCCACTTT. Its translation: CSVEGRTGAQNSPLHF.